The 3 T cell receptor beta chains below come from one sample, sequenced in a study of blood T cell repertoires in COVID-19. Sequencing was performed with immunoSEQ multiplex PCR; in TCRdb, only in-frame clones are kept and a portion is missing. Seen here are 24,000 or so clones, roughly 84% observed once, and the top ten hold approximately 12%. Sample: peripheral blood. All receptors derive from a human donor in a cohort sampled during active COVID-19. The donor label of this sample is uncertain.

This clone showed up just a few times. J is TRBJ1-1 and V is TRBV6-5; a possible D gene is TRBD1 (5 bases). This CDR3 is 15 amino acids long. V lost 8 bases and J 0 bases, leaving 16 bases between the germline ends. The germline gives CDR1 MNHEY, CDR2 SVGAGI. This chain's CDR3 is CASHTLGLMNTEAFF. The CDR3 DNA follows: TGTGCCAGCCACACGCTGGGGCTTATGAACACTGAAGCTTTCTTT.

This clone appeared a few times. This chain joins TRBV19 and TRBJ2-3; possible D gene TRBD2, 6 bases. V was cut by 6 bases and J by 1 base, with 11 bases left in between. The CDR3 sequence is 14 residues long. Germline lookup yields CDR1 LNHDA and CDR2 SQIVND (reference sequence). CDR3 nucleotides: TGTGCCAGTAGCCCTAGCGAAGGCACAGATACGCAGTATTTT. It specifies CASSPSEGTDTQYF.

This clone showed up just once. The chain combines TRBV2 with TRBJ2-2, with 9 nucleotides matching TRBD2. Germline assignment: CDR1 SNHLY and CDR2 FYNNEI. The CDR3 is 16 amino acids. The trim removed 3 bases at V and 2 bases at J, leaving 4 bases unmatched. CDR3 region: CASSDPAGGNTGELFF. DNA of the CDR3: TGTGCCAGCAGTGATCCAGCGGGGGGAAACACCGGGGAGCTGTTTTTT.